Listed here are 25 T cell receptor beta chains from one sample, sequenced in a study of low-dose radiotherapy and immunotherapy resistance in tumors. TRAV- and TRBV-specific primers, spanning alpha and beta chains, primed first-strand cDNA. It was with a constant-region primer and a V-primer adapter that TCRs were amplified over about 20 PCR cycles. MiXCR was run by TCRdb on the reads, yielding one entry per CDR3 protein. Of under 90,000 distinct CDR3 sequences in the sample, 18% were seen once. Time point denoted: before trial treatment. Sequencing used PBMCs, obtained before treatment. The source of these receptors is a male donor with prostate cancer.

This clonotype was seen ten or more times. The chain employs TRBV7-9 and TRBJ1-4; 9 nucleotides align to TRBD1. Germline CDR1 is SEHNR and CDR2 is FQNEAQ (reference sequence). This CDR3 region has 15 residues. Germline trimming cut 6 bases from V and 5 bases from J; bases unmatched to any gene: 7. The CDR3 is CASRPDRGENEKLFF. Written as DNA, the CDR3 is TGTGCCAGCAGGCCCGACAGGGGGGAAAATGAAAAACTGTTTTTT. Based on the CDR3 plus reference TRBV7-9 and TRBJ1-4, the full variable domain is DTGVSQNPRHKITKRGQNVTFRCDPISEHNRLYWYRQTLGQGPEFLTYFQNEAQLEKSRLLSDRFSAERPKGSFSTLEIQRTEQGDSAMYLCASRPDRGENEKLFFGSGTQLSVL.

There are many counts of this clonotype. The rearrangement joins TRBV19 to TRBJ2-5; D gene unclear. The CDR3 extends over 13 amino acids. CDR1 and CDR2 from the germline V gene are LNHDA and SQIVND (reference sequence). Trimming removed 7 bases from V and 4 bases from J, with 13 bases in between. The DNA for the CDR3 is TGTGCCAGTAAGGACGGCCCGGGAGAGACCCAGTACTTC. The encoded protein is CASKDGPGETQYF.

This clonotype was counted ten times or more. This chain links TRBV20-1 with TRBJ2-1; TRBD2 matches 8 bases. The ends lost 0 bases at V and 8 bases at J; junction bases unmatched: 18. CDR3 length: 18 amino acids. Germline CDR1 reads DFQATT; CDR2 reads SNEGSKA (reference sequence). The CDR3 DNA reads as TGCAGTGCTAGAGACCTCTCCTCGGGACTAGGAGGCCAGTATGAGCAGTTCTTC. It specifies CSARDLSSGLGGQYEQFF.

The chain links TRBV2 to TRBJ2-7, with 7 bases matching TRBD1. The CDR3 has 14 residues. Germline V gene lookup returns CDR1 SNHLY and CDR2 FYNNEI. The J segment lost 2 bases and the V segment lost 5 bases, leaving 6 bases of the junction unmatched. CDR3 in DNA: TGTGCCAGCAGTTTGGACAGGAATGCCTACGAGCAGTACTTC. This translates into CASSLDRNAYEQYF.

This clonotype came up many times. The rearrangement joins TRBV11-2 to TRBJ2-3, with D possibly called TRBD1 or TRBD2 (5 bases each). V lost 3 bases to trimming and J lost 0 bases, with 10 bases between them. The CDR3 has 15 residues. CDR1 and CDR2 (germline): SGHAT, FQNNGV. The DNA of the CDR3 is TGTGCCAGCAGCTTTCGGGGCTCTAGCACAGATACGCAGTATTTT. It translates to CASSFRGSSTDTQYF.

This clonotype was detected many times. CDR3 sequence reads: CASSPLAAGNEKLFF. The CDR3 nucleotides read TGTGCCAGCAGCCCCCTAGCGGCAGGGAATGAAAAACTGTTTTTT. The genes are TRBV27 and TRBJ1-4, with D possibly matching TRBD1 (5 bases). The CDR3 runs to 15 residues. Germline V CDR1 and CDR2: MNHEY, SMNVEV (reference sequence). Trimming took 6 bases from V and 5 from J, leaving 16 bases between them.

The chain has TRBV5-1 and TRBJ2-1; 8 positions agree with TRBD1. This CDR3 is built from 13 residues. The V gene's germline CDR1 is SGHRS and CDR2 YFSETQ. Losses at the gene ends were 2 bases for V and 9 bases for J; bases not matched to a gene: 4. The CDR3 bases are TGCGCCAGCAGCTTCAGGGGGCAAGGTGAGCAGTTCTTC. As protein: CASSFRGQGEQFF.

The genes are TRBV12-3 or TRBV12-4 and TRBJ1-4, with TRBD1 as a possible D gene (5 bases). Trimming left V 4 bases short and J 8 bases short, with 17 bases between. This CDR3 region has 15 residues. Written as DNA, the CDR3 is TGTGCCAGCAGTTCTGACAGACTCGGGATCGAAAAACTGTTTTTT. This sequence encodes CASSSDRLGIEKLFF.

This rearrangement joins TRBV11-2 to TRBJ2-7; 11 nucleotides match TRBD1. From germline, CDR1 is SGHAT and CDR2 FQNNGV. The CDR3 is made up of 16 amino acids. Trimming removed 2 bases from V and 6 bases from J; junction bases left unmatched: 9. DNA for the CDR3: TGTGCCAGCAGCTTATACGGGACAGGGGGGTATGGCGAGCAGTACTTC. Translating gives CASSLYGTGGYGEQYF.

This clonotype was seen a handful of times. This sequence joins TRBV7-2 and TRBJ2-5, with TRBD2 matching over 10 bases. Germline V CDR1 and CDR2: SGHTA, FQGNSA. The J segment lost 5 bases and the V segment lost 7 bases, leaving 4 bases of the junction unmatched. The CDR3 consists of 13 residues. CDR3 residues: CASKREGPETQYF. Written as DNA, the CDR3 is TGTGCCAGCAAGCGGGAGGGCCCGGAGACCCAGTACTTC. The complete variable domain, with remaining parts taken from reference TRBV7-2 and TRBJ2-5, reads GAGVSQSPSNKVTEKGKDVELRCDPISGHTALYWYRQSLGQGLEFLIYFQGNSAPDKSGLPSDRFSAERTGGSVSTLTIQRTQQEDSAVYLCASKREGPETQYFGPGTRLLVL.

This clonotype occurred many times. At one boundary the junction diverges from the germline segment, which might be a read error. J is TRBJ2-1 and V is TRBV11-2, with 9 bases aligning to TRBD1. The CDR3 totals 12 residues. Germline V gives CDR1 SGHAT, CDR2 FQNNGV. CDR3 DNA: TGCGCCAGCAGCCGGACAGGGGTTGAGCAGTTCTTC. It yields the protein CASSRTGVEQFF.

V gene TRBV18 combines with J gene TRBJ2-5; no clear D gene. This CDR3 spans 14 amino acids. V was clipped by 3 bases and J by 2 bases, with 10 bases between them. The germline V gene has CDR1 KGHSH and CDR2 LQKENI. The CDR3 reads CASSPSWGQETQYF. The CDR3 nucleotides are TGTGCCAGCTCACCTTCTTGGGGACAAGAGACCCAGTACTTC.

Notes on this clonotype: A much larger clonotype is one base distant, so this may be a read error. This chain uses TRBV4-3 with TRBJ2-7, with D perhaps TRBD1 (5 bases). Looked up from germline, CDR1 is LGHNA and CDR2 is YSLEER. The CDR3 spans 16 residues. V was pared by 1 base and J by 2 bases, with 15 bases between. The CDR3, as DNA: TGCGCCAGCAGCCAAGGCGATGGACACCCCACCTACGAGCAGTACTTC. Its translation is CASSQGDGHPTYEQYF.

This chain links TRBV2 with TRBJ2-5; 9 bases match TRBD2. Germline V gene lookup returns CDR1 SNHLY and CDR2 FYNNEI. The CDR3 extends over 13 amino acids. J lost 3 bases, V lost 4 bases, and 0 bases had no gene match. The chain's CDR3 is CASSGLAEETQYF. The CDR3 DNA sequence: TGTGCCAGCAGTGGACTAGCGGAAGAGACCCAGTACTTC.

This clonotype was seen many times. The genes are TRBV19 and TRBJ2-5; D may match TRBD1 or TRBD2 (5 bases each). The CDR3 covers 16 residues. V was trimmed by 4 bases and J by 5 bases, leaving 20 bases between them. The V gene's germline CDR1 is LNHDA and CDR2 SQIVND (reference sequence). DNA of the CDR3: TGTGCCAGTAGTACCCGCCGCCAGGGCCGAGGGGAGACCCAGTACTTC. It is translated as CASSTRRQGRGETQYF. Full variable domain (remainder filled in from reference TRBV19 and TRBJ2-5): DGGITQSPKYLFRKEGQNVTLSCEQNLNHDAMYWYRQDPGQGLRLIYYSQIVNDFQKGDIAEGYSVSREKKESFPLTVTSAQKNPTAFYLCASSTRRQGRGETQYFGPGTRLLVL.

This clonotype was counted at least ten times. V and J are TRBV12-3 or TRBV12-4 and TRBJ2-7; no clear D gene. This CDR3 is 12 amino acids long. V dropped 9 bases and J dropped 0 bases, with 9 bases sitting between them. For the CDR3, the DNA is TGTGCCAGTGGCGGAAACTCCTACGAGCAGTACTTC. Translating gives CASGGNSYEQYF.

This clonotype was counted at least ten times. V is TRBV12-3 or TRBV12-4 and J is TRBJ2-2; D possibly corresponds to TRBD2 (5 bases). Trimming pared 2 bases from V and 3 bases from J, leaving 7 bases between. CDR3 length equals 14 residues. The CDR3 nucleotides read TGTGCCAGCAGTTTACGAGGGTACACCGGGGAGCTGTTTTTT. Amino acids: CASSLRGYTGELFF.

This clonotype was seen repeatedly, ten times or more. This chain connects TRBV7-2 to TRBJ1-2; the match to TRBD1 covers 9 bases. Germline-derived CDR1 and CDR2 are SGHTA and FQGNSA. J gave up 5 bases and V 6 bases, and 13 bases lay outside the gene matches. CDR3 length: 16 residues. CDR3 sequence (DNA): TGTGCCAGCAGTCGTTCTCCGGGACAGGGCTTATATGGCTACACCTTC. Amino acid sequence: CASSRSPGQGLYGYTF.

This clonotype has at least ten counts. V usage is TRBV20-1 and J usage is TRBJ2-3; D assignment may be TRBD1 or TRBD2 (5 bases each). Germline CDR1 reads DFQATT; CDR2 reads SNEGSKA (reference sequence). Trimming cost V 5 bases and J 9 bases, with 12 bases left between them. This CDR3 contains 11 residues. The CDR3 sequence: CSALGTETQYF. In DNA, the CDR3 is TGCAGTGCTTTGGGGACCGAAACGCAGTATTTT.

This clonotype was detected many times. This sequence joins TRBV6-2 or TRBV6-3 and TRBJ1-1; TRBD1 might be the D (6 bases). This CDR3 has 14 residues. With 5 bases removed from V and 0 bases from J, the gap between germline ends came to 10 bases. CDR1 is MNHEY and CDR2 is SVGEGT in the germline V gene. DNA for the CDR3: TGTGCCAGCAGTGAACAGGGATTGAACACTGAAGCTTTCTTT. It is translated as CASSEQGLNTEAFF.

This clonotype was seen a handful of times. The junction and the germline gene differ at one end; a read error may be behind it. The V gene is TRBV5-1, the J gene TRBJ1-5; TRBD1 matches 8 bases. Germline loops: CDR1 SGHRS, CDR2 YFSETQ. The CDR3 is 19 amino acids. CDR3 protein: CASSSTGGSEVYSNQPQHF. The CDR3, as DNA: TGTGCCAGCAGCTCCACAGGGGGAAGCGAAGTCTATAGCAATCAGCCCCAGCATTTT.

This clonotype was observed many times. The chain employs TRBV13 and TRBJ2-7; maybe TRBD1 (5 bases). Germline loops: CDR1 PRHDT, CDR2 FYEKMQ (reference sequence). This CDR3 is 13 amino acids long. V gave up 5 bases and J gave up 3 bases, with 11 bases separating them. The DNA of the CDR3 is TGTGCCAGCAGCCCCCAGGGCCTCTACGAGCAGTACTTC. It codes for CASSPQGLYEQYF.

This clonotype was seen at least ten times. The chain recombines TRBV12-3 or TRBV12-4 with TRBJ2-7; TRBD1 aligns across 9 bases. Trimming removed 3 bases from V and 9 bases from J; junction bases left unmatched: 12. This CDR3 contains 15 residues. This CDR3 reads CASSFRTGAFVWQYF. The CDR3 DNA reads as TGTGCCAGCAGTTTTAGGACAGGGGCTTTTGTTTGGCAGTACTTC.

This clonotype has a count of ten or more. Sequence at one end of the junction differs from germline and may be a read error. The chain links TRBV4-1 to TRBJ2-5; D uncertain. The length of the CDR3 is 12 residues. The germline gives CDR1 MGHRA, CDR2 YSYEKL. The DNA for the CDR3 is TGTGCCAGCAGCTTCTCGAGCGAGACCCAGTACTTC. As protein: CASSFSSETQYF.

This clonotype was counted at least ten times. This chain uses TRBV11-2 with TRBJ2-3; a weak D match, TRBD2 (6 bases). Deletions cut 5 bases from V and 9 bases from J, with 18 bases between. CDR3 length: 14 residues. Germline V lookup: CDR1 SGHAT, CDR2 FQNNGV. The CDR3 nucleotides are TGTGCCAGCAGCCCGGGACTCGTTTCTCTAACGCAGTATTTT. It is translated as CASSPGLVSLTQYF.